One sample yielded the 32 T cell receptor beta chains listed below, sequenced in a study of regulatory T cells in long-lasting Graves disease (dated by TCRdb to 2020 to 2023). The time point label here, explained by the study, means: newly diagnosed GD, antithyroid drugs for less than 3 months. RNA was extracted from PBMCs in TRIzol for both TCR sequencing and RNA sequencing. Library method: multiplex PCR. TCRdb shows the sequencer as Illumina HiSeq 4000. TCR beta libraries were built with iRepertoire HTBI primers and Arm-PCR amplification of CDR3 regions. TCRdb trimmed public reads at Q25 via fastp, called clones via MiXCR and kept in-frame beta chains. Each entry is one CDR3 protein sequence, shown with its most common DNA and genes. The sample data list more than 400,000 distinct CDR3 sequences, and under 20% of these were observed just once. The ten largest clones add up to roughly an eighth of the sample.

These data also featured in a second study, about T cells in Graves' hyperthyroidism and ophthalmopathy.

The sample consisted of peripheral blood mononuclear cells (PBMCs), taken at new diagnosis, from a patient treated with antithyroid drugs. These receptors were collected from a man in his forties with Graves disease. Donor details come from another sample of the same person, matched by shared clones.

The V gene is TRBV10-2, the J gene TRBJ2-7; 7 bases map to TRBD2. The junction had 7 bases not matched to a gene; V was cut back by 8 bases and J by 0 bases. The V gene's germline CDR1 is WSHSY and CDR2 SAAADI. CDR3 length: 14 residues. In DNA form, the CDR3 reads TGCGCCAGCCTTCCGGGCGGGGGCTCCTACGAGCAGTACTTC. Translating it yields CASLPGGGSYEQYF.

This clonotype was observed at least ten times. The chain couples TRBV7-9 to TRBJ2-7; D call uncertain. V was cut by 7 bases and J by 5 bases, with 12 bases left in between. Germline V lookup: CDR1 SEHNR, CDR2 FQNEAQ (reference sequence). This CDR3 comprises 12 residues. CDR3 in amino acids: CASNPPANEQYF. In nucleotides, the CDR3 is TGTGCCAGCAATCCCCCAGCGAACGAGCAGTACTTC.

This clonotype turned up a few times. The V call is TRBV24-1, the J call TRBJ2-2; TRBD1 matches 9 bases. CDR3 length: 13 residues. Germline V gene lookup returns CDR1 KGHDR and CDR2 SFDVKD. The V and J ends lost 7 bases and 6 bases, in that order; junction bases with no gene match: 2. This chain's CDR3 is CATRQGAAGELFF. Written as DNA, the CDR3 is TGTGCCACCAGACAGGGGGCTGCCGGGGAGCTGTTTTTT.

Ten or more counts support this clonotype. V is TRBV28 and J is TRBJ2-7; a weak D match, TRBD1 (6 bases). Germline-derived CDR1 and CDR2 are MDHEN and SYDVKM. CDR3 size: 14 residues. Trimming took off 5 bases at V and 3 bases at J, with 14 bases between the two ends. As DNA, the CDR3 is TGTGCCAGCAGTATTCCGGGACAATTCTACGAGCAGTACTTC. Translation: CASSIPGQFYEQYF.

This clonotype was seen more than once but under ten times. V gene TRBV30 combines with J gene TRBJ2-5; D assignment may be TRBD1 or TRBD2 (5 bases each). The germline V and J ends were trimmed by 5 bases and 5 bases, with 12 bases remaining between them. CDR3 length: 12 residues. CDR1 is GTSNPN and CDR2 is SVGIG in the germline V gene (reference sequence). The CDR3 coding sequence is TGTGCCTGGGCAGGGACCGGGGAGACCCAGTACTTC. It codes for CAWAGTGETQYF.

This clonotype was seen ten or more times. This rearrangement joins TRBV11-1 to TRBJ2-3; 10 bases line up with TRBD2. V was pared by 2 bases and J by 9 bases, with 8 bases of the junction left unmatched. The germline CDR1 and CDR2 sequences are SGHAT and FQDESV (reference sequence). CDR3 length: 15 residues. As DNA, the CDR3 is TGTGCCAGCAGCTTACCAGCGGGAGGGGGCCGAACGCAGTATTTT. It encodes CASSLPAGGGRTQYF.

In the case of this clonotype: A read error may account for a junction end that differs from germline. This chain uses TRBV11-2 with TRBJ2-7; D gene unclear. The V gene's germline CDR1 is SGHAT and CDR2 FQNNGV. This CDR3 comprises 14 residues. The CDR3 DNA follows: TGCGCCAGCAGCTTGGCCCTAGGTGTATACGAGCAGTACTTC. Its translation: CASSLALGVYEQYF. The variable domain in full, with the rest retrieved from reference TRBV11-2 and TRBJ2-7, is EAGVAQSPRYKIIEKRQSVAFWCNPISGHATLYWYQQILGQGPKLLIQFQNNGVVDDSQLPKDRFSAERLKGVDSTLKIQPAKLEDSAVYLCASSLALGVYEQYFGPGTRLTVT.

CDR3 loop: CASSIGQGAYGYTF. The DNA of the CDR3 is TGTGCCAGCAGTATTGGACAGGGCGCCTATGGCTACACCTTC. V gene TRBV28 combines with J gene TRBJ1-2, with 8 bases lining up with TRBD1. The CDR3 is 14 amino acids. The V gene end was trimmed by 5 bases and the J gene end by 4 bases; junction bases not matched to a gene: 6. The germline V gene has CDR1 MDHEN and CDR2 SYDVKM.

This clonotype was seen repeatedly, ten times or more. The gene calls are TRBV28 and TRBJ1-6; D is perhaps TRBD1 (5 bases). The CDR3 contains 12 residues. CDR1 MDHEN and CDR2 SYDVKM come from the germline V gene. V shed 7 bases and J shed 10 bases, with 11 bases lying between them. CDR3 DNA: TGTGCCAGCAAAGGGGAGGTATCACCCCTCCACTTT. It yields the protein CASKGEVSPLHF.

This clonotype was seen more than once but under ten times. The chain links TRBV9 to TRBJ1-5, with a weak D call TRBD1 (5 bases). Germline V gene data show CDR1 as SGDLS and CDR2 as YYNGEE. V shed 0 bases and J shed 6 bases, with 7 bases lying between them. The CDR3 sequence is 13 residues long. CDR3 protein: CASSVEGFQPQHF. In nucleotides, the CDR3 is TGTGCCAGCAGCGTAGAGGGGTTTCAGCCCCAGCATTTT. The full variable domain, rest sourced from reference TRBV9 and TRBJ1-5, is DSGVTQTPKHLITATGQRVTLRCSPRSGDLSVYWYQQSLDQGLQFLIQYYNGEERAKGNILERFSAQQFPDLHSELNLSSLELGDSALYFCASSVEGFQPQHFGDGTRLSIL.

The genes are TRBV6-1 and TRBJ1-5; D gene ambiguous. The CDR3 sequence is 15 residues long. The V and J ends lost 7 bases and 0 bases respectively, with 13 bases between them. CDR1 and CDR2 from the germline V gene are MNHNS and SASEGT. The CDR3 DNA is TGTGCCAGCACTTGGAGCGGAGGTAGCAATCAGCCCCAGCATTTT. Its translation: CASTWSGGSNQPQHF.

Only a few counts were recorded for this clonotype. One end of the junction fails to match germline, which may point to a read error. The chain recombines TRBV7-2 with TRBJ2-5, with D possibly TRBD2 on 6 matching bases. The CDR3 totals 14 residues. CDR1 and CDR2 (germline): SGHTA, FQGNSA. The CDR3 here is CASSAGTAQETQCF. The CDR3 nucleotides are TGTGCCAGCAGCGCCGGGACTGCCCAAGAGACCCAGTGCTTC.

This clonotype occurred many times. V usage is TRBV15 and J usage is TRBJ2-1, with 7 bases matching TRBD2. This CDR3 has 15 residues. After removal of 1 base from V and 5 bases from J, the junction contained 5 bases not matched to a gene. Germline V CDR1 and CDR2: LNHNV, YYDKDF (reference sequence). The CDR3 DNA is TGTGCCACCAGCAGAGGCCTAGCGGTCGACAATGAGCAGTTCTTC. Protein: CATSRGLAVDNEQFF.

V is TRBV7-3 and J is TRBJ2-3; 11 positions agree with TRBD2. CDR3 length: 15 amino acids. Germline lookup yields CDR1 SGHTA and CDR2 FQGTGA. V trimming: 5 bases; J trimming: 6 bases; junction bases outside the gene matches: 7. CDR3 in DNA: TGTGCCAGCAGCACCTCTAGCGGGGGGCGGGATACGCAGTATTTT. Protein product: CASSTSSGGRDTQYF.

As concerns this clonotype: A much larger clone differs by one base, so this may be a read error. The chain joins TRBV28 to TRBJ2-1; TRBD1 might be the D (6 bases). This CDR3 is built from 15 residues. Germline V gene lookup returns CDR1 MDHEN and CDR2 SYDVKM. The V end lost 5 bases, the J end lost 9 bases, and 20 bases lay between the germline ends. The CDR3: CASSILRGTTVEQFF. Written as DNA, the CDR3 is TGTGCCAGCAGTATCCTCAGGGGCACAACGGTTGAGCAGTTCTTC.

This clonotype has a count of ten or more. The chain joins TRBV11-3 to TRBJ2-7, with D possibly TRBD2 on 5 matching bases. Germline V gives CDR1 SGHNT, CDR2 YENEEA. Trimming removed 2 bases from V and 0 bases from J, with 11 bases in between. This CDR3 is 15 amino acids long. The CDR3: CASSLRGWDSYEQYF. CDR3 DNA sequence: TGTGCCAGCAGCTTAAGAGGGTGGGACTCCTACGAGCAGTACTTC.

This chain links TRBV5-1 with TRBJ2-5; D uncertain. The V and J ends lost 4 bases and 9 bases respectively, with 16 bases between them. The CDR3 length is 13 residues. CDR1 SGHRS and CDR2 YFSETQ come from the germline V gene. The CDR3 DNA follows: TGCGCCAGCAGCCTTGGGGTATTTGAGGCCCAGTACTTC. Translating gives CASSLGVFEAQYF.

This clonotype was counted between two and nine times. The chain couples TRBV28 to TRBJ1-4; possibly TRBD1 for D (5 bases). The J call may be in error: the DNA end matches TRBJ1-6 better. The CDR3 loop spans 15 amino acids. Germline CDR1 and CDR2: MDHEN and SYDVKM. The CDR3 DNA reads as TGTGCCAGCAGTCCCCCCCGTGAGGGACCGTCACCCCTCCACTTT. It yields the protein CASSPPREGPSPLHF.

This clonotype showed up many times. The genes are TRBV2 and TRBJ2-7; D gene ambiguous. Trimming cost V 6 bases and J 4 bases, with 13 bases left between them. CDR1 SNHLY and CDR2 FYNNEI come from the germline V gene. This CDR3 is built from 13 residues. Here the CDR3 DNA reads TGTGCCAGCAGGATCACGGGTGGGTACGAGCAGTACTTC. This codes for CASRITGGYEQYF.

This clonotype came up many times. V gene TRBV2 combines with J gene TRBJ2-1; the D gene is possibly TRBD1 (5 bases). V shed 1 base and J shed 5 bases, with 15 bases lying between them. CDR1 is SNHLY and CDR2 is FYNNEI in the germline V gene. The CDR3 runs to 16 residues. Written as DNA, the CDR3 is TGTGCCAGCAGTGAAGGTTGGGGCCGAGGAGACAATGAGCAGTTCTTC. Its translation is CASSEGWGRGDNEQFF.

The J gene is TRBJ1-6, the V gene TRBV13; perhaps TRBD1 as D (5 bases). Germline V gene data show CDR1 as PRHDT and CDR2 as FYEKMQ (reference sequence). Deletions cut 5 bases from V and 5 bases from J, with 13 bases between. This CDR3 comprises 15 residues. Written as DNA, the CDR3 is TGTGCCAGCAGCGTAGCCCCAGGGCATAATTCACCCCTCCACTTT. It codes for CASSVAPGHNSPLHF. The entire variable domain, with the rest obtained from reference TRBV13 and TRBJ1-6, is as follows: AAGVIQSPRHLIKEKRETATLKCYPIPRHDTVYWYQQGPGQDPQFLISFYEKMQSDKGSIPDRFSAQQFSDYHSELNMSSLELGDSALYFCASSVAPGHNSPLHFGNGTRLTVT.

This clonotype was counted at least ten times. The chain is built from TRBV7-9 and TRBJ2-7, with D unclear. Trimming shortened V by 2 bases and J by 2 bases, and 16 bases separated the two germline ends. The CDR3 sequence is 16 residues long. Germline V lookup: CDR1 SEHNR, CDR2 FQNEAQ (reference sequence). CDR3 DNA: TGTGCCAGCAGCTTAAATCTAGGAGAGCGAACCTACGAGCAGTACTTC. Translating gives CASSLNLGERTYEQYF.

This clonotype showed up many times. The rearrangement uses TRBV28 and TRBJ2-5; D is uncertain. Germline CDR1 and CDR2: MDHEN and SYDVKM. The CDR3 is 13 amino acids. Trimming cost V 2 bases and J 2 bases, with 6 bases left between them. CDR3 sequence reads: CASSLPRQETQYF. CDR3 coding DNA: TGTGCCAGCAGTTTACCGAGACAAGAGACCCAGTACTTC. The variable domain in full, with the rest retrieved from reference TRBV28 and TRBJ2-5, is DVKVTQSSRYLVKRTGEKVFLECVQDMDHENMFWYRQDPGLGLRLIYFSYDVKMKEKGDIPEGYSVSREKKERFSLILESASTNQTSMYLCASSLPRQETQYFGPGTRLLVL.

This clonotype came up a few times. V is TRBV7-2 and J is TRBJ2-1; D may be TRBD1 or TRBD2 (5 bases each). The CDR3 contains 16 residues. Germline CDR1 SGHTA, CDR2 FQGNSA. V lost 3 bases to trimming and J lost 4 bases, with 16 bases between them. DNA of the CDR3: TGTGCCAGCAGCTTTAGTGGGGCTAGCAGATACAATGAGCAGTTCTTC. Translation: CASSFSGASRYNEQFF.

This clonotype has a count of ten or more. The rearrangement uses TRBV6-2 or TRBV6-3 and TRBJ1-5; no clear D. This CDR3 has 16 residues. V dropped 0 bases and J dropped 0 bases, with 9 bases sitting between them. Germline lookup yields CDR1 MNHEY and CDR2 SVGEGT. The CDR3 nucleotides are TGTGCCAGCAGTTACTCCGGCCCAAATAGCAATCAGCCCCAGCATTTT. It encodes CASSYSGPNSNQPQHF.

This clonotype was seen a few times. The chain joins TRBV7-9 to TRBJ2-4; D perhaps matches TRBD2 (5 bases). V was trimmed by 5 bases and J by 3 bases, leaving 5 bases between them. CDR1 is SEHNR, CDR2 FQNEAQ, per germline (reference sequence). The CDR3 runs to 12 residues. The CDR3 protein is CASSTSKNIQYF. The DNA of the CDR3 is TGTGCCAGCAGCACTAGCAAAAACATTCAGTACTTC.

As to this clonotype: A much larger clone sits a single nucleotide away, making a read error possible. The chain joins TRBV12-3 or TRBV12-4 to TRBJ2-3; D unclear. This CDR3 spans 15 amino acids. V was trimmed by 4 bases and J by 1 base, leaving 12 bases between them. The CDR3 nucleotides read TGTGCCAGCAGTTCCTCCTCAGATGGCACAGATACGCAGTATTTT. Its protein product is CASSSSSDGTDTQYF.

This clonotype was detected ten times or more. The genes are TRBV20-1 and TRBJ2-3; D assignment may be TRBD1 or TRBD2 (5 bases each). Trimming shortened V by 6 bases and J by 8 bases, and 15 bases separated the two germline ends. The CDR3 totals 12 residues. From germline, CDR1 is DFQATT and CDR2 SNEGSKA (reference sequence). CDR3 sequence reads: CSATKFGATQYF. The CDR3, as DNA: TGCAGTGCCACTAAATTCGGGGCTACGCAGTATTTT.

The rearrangement uses TRBV6-1 and TRBJ2-5; 7 bases agree with TRBD1. V was clipped by 2 bases and J by 5 bases; unmatched bases: 5. This CDR3 is 14 amino acids long. The germline V gene has CDR1 MNHNS and CDR2 SASEGT. CDR3 amino acids: CASSEQGVTETQYF. The CDR3 DNA is TGTGCCAGCAGTGAACAGGGGGTTACGGAGACCCAGTACTTC.

The chain has TRBV6-2 or TRBV6-3 and TRBJ2-1; 12 nucleotides line up with TRBD2. The CDR3 loop spans 16 amino acids. J gave up 3 bases and V 6 bases, and 6 bases lay outside the gene matches. Germline V CDR1 and CDR2: MNHEY, SVGEGT. DNA of the CDR3: TGTGCCAGCAGGGCTAGCGGGAGGGCCTACTACAATGAGCAGTTCTTC. Translating it yields CASRASGRAYYNEQFF.

The rearrangement uses TRBV10-2 and TRBJ2-5, with TRBD2 matching over 13 bases. With 6 bases clipped from V and 3 bases from J, the junction kept 1 base outside the gene matches. Germline-derived CDR1 and CDR2 are WSHSY and SAAADI. This CDR3 contains 14 residues. The CDR3 sequence is CASRGLAGEETQYF. CDR3 DNA: TGCGCCAGCAGAGGACTAGCGGGAGAAGAGACCCAGTACTTC.

This clonotype was detected many times. The V and J genes are TRBV4-2 and TRBJ1-3, with unresolved D. V dropped 6 bases and J dropped 0 bases, with 6 bases sitting between them. Germline loops: CDR1 LGHNA, CDR2 YNFKEQ. The CDR3 is 13 amino acids. The CDR3 region has the DNA TGTGCCAGCAGGGCGGACTCTGGAAACACCATATATTTT. As protein: CASRADSGNTIYF.